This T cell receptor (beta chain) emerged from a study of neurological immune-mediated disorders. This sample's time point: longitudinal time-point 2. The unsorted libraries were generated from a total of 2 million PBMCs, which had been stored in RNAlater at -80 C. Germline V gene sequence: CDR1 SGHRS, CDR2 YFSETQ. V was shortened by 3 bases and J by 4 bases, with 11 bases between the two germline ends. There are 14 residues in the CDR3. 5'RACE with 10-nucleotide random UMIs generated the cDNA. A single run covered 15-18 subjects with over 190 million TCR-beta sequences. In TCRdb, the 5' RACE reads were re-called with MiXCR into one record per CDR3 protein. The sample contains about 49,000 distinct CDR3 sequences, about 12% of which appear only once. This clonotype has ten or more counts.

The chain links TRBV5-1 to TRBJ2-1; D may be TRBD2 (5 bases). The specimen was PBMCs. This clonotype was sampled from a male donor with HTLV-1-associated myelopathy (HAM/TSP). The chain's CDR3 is CASSSRTDYNEQFF. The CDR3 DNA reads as TGCGCCAGCAGCTCACGGACTGATTACAATGAGCAGTTCTTC. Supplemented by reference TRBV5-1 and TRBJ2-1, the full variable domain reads KAGVTQTPRYLIKTRGQQVTLSCSPISGHRSVSWYQQTPGQGLQFLFEYFSETQRNKGNFPGRFSGRQFSNSRSEMNVSTLELGDSALYLCASSSRTDYNEQFFGPGTRLTVL.